This T cell receptor beta chain is drawn from a study of CXCR3-negative and CXCR3-positive naive CD8 T cells. Turning to the study itself: The study obtained roughly 130 million TRB reads, about 1.5 +/- 0.3 million per library.

UMI-labeled 5' RACE TRB cDNA libraries were prepared from the cells. Following a re-call of the 5' RACE reads, TCRdb has one entry per CDR3 protein and lacks DNA. The table lists approximately 59,000 distinct CDR3 sequences. In regard to this clonotype: What it recognizes is unknown.

Germline V gene data show CDR1 as SGHRS and CDR2 as YFSETQ. CDR3 length: 15 amino acids. Study-wide points: A higher hydrophobicity marked the TRB CDR3s of CXCR3-positive naive cells versus CXCR3-negative naive cells.

Sequencing was done on a sample of naive CXCR3+ CD8+ T cells from blood. The subset is: CD45RO-CCR7+CD27+CD95- naive CD8+ T cells expressing CXCR3 (TNR3+). The chain uses TRBV5-1 and TRBJ2-7; absent DNA, TCRdb's TRBD1 call cannot be checked. This clonotype was sampled from a human donor in good health. Some clones in this sample may be carry-over from other donors' samples. The CDR3 here is CASSITGTGGDEQYF.